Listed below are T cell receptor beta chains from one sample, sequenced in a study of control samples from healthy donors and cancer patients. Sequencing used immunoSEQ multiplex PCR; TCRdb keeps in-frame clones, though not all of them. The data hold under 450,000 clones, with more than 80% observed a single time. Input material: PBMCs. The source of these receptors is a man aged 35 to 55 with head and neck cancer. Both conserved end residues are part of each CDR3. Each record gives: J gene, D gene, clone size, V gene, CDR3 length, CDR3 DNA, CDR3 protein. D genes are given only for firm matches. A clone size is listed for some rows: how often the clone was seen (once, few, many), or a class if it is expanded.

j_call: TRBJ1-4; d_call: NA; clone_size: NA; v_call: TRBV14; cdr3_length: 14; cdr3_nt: TGTGCCAGCAGCCAAGGTCGGGCCAAAGAAAAACTGTTTTTT; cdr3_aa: CASSQGRAKEKLFF
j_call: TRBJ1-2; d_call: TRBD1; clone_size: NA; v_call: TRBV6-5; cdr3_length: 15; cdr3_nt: TGTGCCAGCAGTTCCCCCTTGGACAGGGATTATGGCTACACCTTC; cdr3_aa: CASSSPLDRDYGYTF
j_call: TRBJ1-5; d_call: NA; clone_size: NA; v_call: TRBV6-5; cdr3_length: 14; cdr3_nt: TGTGCCAGCAGCATATCCTTCAGTAATCAGCCCCAGCATTTT; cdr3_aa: CASSISFSNQPQHF
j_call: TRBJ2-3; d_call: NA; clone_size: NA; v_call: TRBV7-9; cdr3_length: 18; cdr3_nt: TGTGCCAGCAGCCCGGGCGGGACGGGGGCCAGTGGTACAGATACGCAGTATTTT; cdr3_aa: CASSPGGTGASGTDTQYF
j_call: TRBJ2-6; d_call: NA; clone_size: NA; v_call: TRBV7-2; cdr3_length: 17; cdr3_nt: TGTGCCAGCAGCTTACCGCCCGGTTCCTCTGGGGCCAACGTCCTGACTTTC; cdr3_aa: CASSLPPGSSGANVLTF
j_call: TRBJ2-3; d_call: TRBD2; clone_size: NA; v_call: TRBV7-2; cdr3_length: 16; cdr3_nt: TGTGCCAGCAGCCTAGGGGCTAGCGGGGGGGCAGATACGCAGTATTTT; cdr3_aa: CASSLGASGGADTQYF
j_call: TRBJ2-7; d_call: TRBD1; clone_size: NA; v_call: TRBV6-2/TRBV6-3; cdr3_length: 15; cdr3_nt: TGTGCCAGCAGCCCCGGGACAGGGAATATCCGCGAGCAGTACTTC; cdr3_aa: CASSPGTGNIREQYF
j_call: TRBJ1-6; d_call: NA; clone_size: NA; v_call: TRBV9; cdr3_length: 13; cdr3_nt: TGTGCCAGCAGCCCCGAGGGAGACTCACCCCTCCACTTT; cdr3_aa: CASSPEGDSPLHF
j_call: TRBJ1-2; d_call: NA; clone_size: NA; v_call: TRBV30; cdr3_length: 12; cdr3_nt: TGTGCCTGGAACGCCCTACTCTATGGCTACACCTTC; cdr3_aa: CAWNALLYGYTF
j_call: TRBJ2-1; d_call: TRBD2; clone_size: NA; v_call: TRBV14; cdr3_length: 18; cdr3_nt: TGTGCCAGCAGCCAATACTTCAGCGGGGGCCCTCTCTACAATGAGCAGTTCTTC; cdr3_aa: CASSQYFSGGPLYNEQFF
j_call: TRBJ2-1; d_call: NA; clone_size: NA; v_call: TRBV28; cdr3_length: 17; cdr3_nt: TGTGCCAGCATTTTCGCGGGGGCCGCCTTAGCCTACAATGAGCAGTTCTTC; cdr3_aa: CASIFAGAALAYNEQFF
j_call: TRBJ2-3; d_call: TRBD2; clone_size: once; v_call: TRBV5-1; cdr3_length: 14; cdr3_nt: TGCGCCAGCAATGCGCTAGCGGGAGGAGATACGCAGTATTTT; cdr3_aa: CASNALAGGDTQYF
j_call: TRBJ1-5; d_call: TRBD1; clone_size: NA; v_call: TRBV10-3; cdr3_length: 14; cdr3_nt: TGTGCCATCAGACAGGGGGCCGGCAATCAGCCCCAGCATTTT; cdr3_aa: CAIRQGAGNQPQHF
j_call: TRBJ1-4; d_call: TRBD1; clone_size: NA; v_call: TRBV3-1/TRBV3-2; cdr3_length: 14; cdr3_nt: TGTGCCAGCAGCGTCGACAGGGTTGGCGCAAAACTGTTTTTT; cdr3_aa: CASSVDRVGAKLFF
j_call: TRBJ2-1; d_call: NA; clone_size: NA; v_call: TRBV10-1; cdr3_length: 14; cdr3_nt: TGCGCCAGCAGTGAAGGGGATACCTACAATGAGCAGTTCTTC; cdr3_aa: CASSEGDTYNEQFF
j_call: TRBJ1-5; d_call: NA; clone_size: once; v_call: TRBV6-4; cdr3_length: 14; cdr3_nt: TGTGCCAGCAGTGAACAGGGAGGCCGTCAGCCCCAGCATTTT; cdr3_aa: CASSEQGGRQPQHF
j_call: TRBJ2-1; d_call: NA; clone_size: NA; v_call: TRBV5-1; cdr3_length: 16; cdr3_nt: TGCGCCAGCAGCGCGGGCCACGCTGAGGTTTACAATGAGCAGTTCTTC; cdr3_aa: CASSAGHAEVYNEQFF
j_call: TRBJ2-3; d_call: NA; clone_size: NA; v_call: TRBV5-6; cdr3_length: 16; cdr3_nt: TGTGCCAGCACGTGGGGAGGTCGGGTGGGCTCAGATACGCAGTATTTT; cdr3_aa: CASTWGGRVGSDTQYF
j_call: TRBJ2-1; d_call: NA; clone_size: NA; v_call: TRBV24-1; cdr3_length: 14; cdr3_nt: TGTGCCACCAGCCGGCAAACCTTTGGGAATGAGCAGTTCTTC; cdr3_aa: CATSRQTFGNEQFF
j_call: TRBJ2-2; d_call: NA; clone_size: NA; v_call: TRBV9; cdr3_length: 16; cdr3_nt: TGTGCCAGCAGCGTAGTCGGTAGACCGAACACCGGGGAGCTGTTTTTT; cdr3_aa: CASSVVGRPNTGELFF
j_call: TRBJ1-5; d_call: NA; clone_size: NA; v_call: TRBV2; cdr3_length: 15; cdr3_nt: TGTGCCAGCAGTGAAGGTAAGGGAAGCAATCAGCCCCAGCATTTT; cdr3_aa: CASSEGKGSNQPQHF
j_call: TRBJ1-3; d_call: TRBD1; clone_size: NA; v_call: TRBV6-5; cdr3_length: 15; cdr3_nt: TGTGCCAGCAGAAGACAGGGTAGGAGCGGAAACACCATATATTTT; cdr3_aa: CASRRQGRSGNTIYF
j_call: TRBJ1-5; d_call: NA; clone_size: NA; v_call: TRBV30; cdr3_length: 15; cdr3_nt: TGTGCCTGGAGTGTCCCTGACAGGTACAATCAGCCCCAGCATTTT; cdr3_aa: CAWSVPDRYNQPQHF
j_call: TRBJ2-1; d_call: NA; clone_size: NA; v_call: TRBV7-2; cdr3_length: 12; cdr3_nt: TGTGCCAGCAGCCTCGGTTACAATGAGCAGTTCTTC; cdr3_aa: CASSLGYNEQFF
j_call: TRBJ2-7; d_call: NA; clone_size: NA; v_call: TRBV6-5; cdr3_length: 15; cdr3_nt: TGTGCCAGCAGTTACGAGAGTAGCCTCACCTACGAGCAGTACTTC; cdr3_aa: CASSYESSLTYEQYF
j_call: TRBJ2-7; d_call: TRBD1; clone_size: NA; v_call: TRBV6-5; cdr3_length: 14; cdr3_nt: TGTGCCAGCAGTTCGGACAGGGCCCTCTACGAGCAGTACTTC; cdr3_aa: CASSSDRALYEQYF